The T cell receptor (beta chain) under discussion was sequenced for a study of Graves' ophthalmopathy and Graves' hyperthyroidism. V was clipped by 4 bases and J by 5 bases, with 17 bases between them. The V gene's germline CDR1 is MNHNS and CDR2 SASEGT. This CDR3 has 15 amino acids. With regard to this clonotype: Its specificity is unknown.

Included hyperthyroidism patients were aged 18 to 65 and newly diagnosed (under 2 months' duration). The PBMCs used were ones drawn from around 10 ml of fresh peripheral blood. Study-level points and caveats: Its predictions of ophthalmopathy progression gave the model 55% to 71% sensitivity and about 78% specificity. Among thyroid clonotypes expanded above 0.001 frequency, most also appeared in blood.

The TCR beta CDR3 regions underwent amplification from RNA transcripts. HTBI primers served in a first-round RT-PCR, which a second-round multiplex PCR followed. One entry per CDR3 protein results from TCRdb running MiXCR on the multiplex PCR reads. The sample carries about 390,000 distinct CDR3 sequences, about a sixth recorded once. The chain has TRBV6-1 and TRBJ2-5; a possible D gene is TRBD1 (5 bases). The receptor was isolated from an adult woman with stable Graves' hyperthyroidism. Sequencing input: peripheral blood. The CDR3 sequence is CASSGLGAVWETQYF. The CDR3 nucleotides read TGTGCCAGCAGTGGGCTAGGGGCCGTTTGGGAGACCCAGTACTTC.